This paragraph reports one TCR beta chain. Enrollees, about 18 to 90 years old, lived in 24 US areas. A case of COVID-19 had been met by exposed participants within 2 weeks before study entry. Here immunoSEQ multiplex PCR was the method, and the copy in TCRdb shows in-frame clones only, minus some. The table records about 320,000 clones, 85% of them present only once. This specimen belongs to a study of blood T cell repertoires in COVID-19. Overall study context: The study drew acute and convalescent COVID-19 samples from the United States, Italy and Spain.

The V gene end was trimmed by 2 bases and the J gene end by 6 bases; junction bases not matched to a gene: 10. CDR1 and CDR2 (germline): LGHNA, YNFKEQ. This CDR3 spans 19 amino acids. V is TRBV4-2 and J is TRBJ2-2, with 15 bases identical to TRBD2. The specimen sequenced was PBMCs or T cells enriched from blood (not recorded which). This receptor was obtained from a woman under 40 who had been exposed to COVID-19. CDR3 nucleotides: TGTGCCAGCAGCCAAACAGGACTAGCGGGAGGGCCTCCCTCCGGGGAGCTGTTTTTT. Encoded protein: CASSQTGLAGGPPSGELFF.